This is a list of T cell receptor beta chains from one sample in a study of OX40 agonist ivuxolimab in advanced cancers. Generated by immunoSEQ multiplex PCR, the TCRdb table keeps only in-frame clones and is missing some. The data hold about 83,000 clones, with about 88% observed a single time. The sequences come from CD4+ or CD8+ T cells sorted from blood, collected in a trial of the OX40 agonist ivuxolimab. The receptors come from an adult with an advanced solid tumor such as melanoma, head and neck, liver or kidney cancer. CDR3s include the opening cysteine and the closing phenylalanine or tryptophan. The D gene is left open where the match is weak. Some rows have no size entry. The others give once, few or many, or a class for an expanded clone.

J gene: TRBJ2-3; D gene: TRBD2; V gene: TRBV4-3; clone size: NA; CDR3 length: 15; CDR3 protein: CASSQSYPGTRDQNF; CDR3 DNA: TGCGCCAGCAGCCAATCTTACCCCGGGACTAGGGACCAGAATTTT
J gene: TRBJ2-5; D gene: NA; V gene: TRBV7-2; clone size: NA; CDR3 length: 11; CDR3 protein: CASSIQETQYF; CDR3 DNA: TGTGCCAGCAGCATCCAAGAGACCCAGTACTTC
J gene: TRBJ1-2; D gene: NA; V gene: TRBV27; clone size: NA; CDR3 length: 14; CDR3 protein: CASSLKGGNYGYTF; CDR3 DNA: TGTGCCAGCAGTCTGAAAGGGGGTAACTATGGCTACACCTTC
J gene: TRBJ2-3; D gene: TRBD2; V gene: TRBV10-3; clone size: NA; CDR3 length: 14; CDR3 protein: CAITPSGVEDTQYF; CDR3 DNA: TGTGCCATCACTCCTAGCGGGGTCGAAGATACGCAGTATTTT
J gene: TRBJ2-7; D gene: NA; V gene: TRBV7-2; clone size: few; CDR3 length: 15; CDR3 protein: CASSLVGGQSYEQYF; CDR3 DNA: TGTGCCAGCAGCTTAGTGGGGGGACAGTCCTACGAGCAGTACTTC
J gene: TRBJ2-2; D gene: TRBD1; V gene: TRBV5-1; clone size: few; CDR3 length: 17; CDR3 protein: CASSLGQGSTNTGELFF; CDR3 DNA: TGCGCCAGCAGCTTGGGACAGGGGTCGACGAACACCGGGGAGCTGTTTTTT
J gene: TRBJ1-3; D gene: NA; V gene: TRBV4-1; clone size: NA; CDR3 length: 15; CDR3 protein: CASSRSRDSGNTIYF; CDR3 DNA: TGCGCCAGCAGCCGCAGCCGGGACTCTGGAAACACCATATATTTT
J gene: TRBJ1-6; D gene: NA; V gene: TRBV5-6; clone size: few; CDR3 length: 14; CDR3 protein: CASSFDTLNSPLHF; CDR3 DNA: TGTGCCAGCAGCTTTGACACACTTAATTCACCCCTCCACTTT
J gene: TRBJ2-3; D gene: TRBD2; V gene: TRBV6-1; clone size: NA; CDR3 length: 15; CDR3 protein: CASRGLAGTIDTQYF; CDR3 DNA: TGTGCCAGCAGAGGACTAGCGGGGACAATCGATACGCAGTATTTT
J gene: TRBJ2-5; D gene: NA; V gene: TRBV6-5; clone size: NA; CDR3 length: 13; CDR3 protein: CASSEDIRETQYF; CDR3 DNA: TGTGCCAGCAGCGAGGACATTCGGGAGACCCAGTACTTC
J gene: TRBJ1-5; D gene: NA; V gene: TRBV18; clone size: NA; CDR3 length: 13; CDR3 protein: CASSPGVDQPQHF; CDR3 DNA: TGTGCCAGCTCACCGGGGGTCGATCAGCCCCAGCATTTT
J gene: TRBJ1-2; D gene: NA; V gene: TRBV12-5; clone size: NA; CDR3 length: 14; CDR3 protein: CASAPRLEENGYTF; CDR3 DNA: TGTGCTAGTGCCCCCCGATTGGAGGAAAATGGCTACACCTTC
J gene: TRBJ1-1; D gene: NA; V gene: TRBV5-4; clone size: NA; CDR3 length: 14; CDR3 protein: CASSLGQKNTEAFF; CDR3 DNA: TGTGCCAGCAGCTTGGGGCAGAAGAACACTGAAGCTTTCTTT
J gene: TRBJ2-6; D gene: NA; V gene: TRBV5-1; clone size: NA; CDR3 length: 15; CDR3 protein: CASSLGQSGANVLTF; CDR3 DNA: TGCGCCAGCAGCTTGGGTCAGTCTGGGGCCAACGTCCTGACTTTC
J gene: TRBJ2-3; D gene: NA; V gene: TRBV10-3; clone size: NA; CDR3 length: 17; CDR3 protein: CAISPSLRSSTSNTQYF; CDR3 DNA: TGTGCCATCAGTCCCAGTCTCCGATCCTCCACGTCCAATACGCAGTATTTT
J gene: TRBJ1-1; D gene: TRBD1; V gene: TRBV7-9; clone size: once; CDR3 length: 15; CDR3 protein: CASSLTGAVNTEAFF; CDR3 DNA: TGTGCCAGCAGCCTGACAGGGGCGGTGAACACTGAAGCTTTCTTT
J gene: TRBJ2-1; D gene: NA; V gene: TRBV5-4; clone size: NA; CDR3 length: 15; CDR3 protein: CASSPEGSFSDEQFF; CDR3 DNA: TGTGCCAGCAGCCCAGAGGGGTCGTTTAGTGATGAGCAGTTCTTC
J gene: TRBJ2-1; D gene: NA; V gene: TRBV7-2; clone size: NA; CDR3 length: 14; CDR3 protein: CASSFRGRHNEQFF; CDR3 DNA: TGTGCCAGCAGCTTTCGGGGACGACACAATGAGCAGTTCTTC
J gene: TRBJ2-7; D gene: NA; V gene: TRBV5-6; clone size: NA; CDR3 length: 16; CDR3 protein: CASSSAGDPRLGEQYF; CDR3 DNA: TGTGCCAGCAGCTCTGCCGGAGACCCCAGGTTGGGCGAGCAGTACTTC
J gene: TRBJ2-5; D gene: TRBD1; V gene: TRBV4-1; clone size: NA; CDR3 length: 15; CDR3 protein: CASSHPGTGEETQYF; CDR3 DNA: TGCGCCAGCAGCCACCCCGGGACAGGGGAAGAGACCCAGTACTTC
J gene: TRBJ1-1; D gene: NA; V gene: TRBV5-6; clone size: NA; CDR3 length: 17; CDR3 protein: CASSLVMGNWLNTEAFF; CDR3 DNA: TGTGCCAGCAGCTTGGTTATGGGTAATTGGCTGAACACTGAAGCTTTCTTT
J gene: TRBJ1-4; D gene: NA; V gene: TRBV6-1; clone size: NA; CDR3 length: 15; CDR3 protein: CASRFTGTSNEKLFF; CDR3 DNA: TGTGCCAGCAGATTTACCGGGACATCTAATGAAAAACTGTTTTTT
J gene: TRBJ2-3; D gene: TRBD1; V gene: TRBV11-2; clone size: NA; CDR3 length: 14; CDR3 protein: CASSSDRVWSTQYF; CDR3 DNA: TGTGCCAGCAGCTCGGACAGGGTTTGGAGTACACAGTATTTT
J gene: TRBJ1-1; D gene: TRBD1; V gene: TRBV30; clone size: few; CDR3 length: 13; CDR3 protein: CAWSVEGGRVAFF; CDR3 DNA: TGTGCCTGGAGTGTAGAAGGGGGCCGCGTGGCTTTCTTT
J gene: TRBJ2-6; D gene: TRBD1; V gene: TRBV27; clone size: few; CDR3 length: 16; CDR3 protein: CASSSGGAAGANVLTF; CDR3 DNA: TGTGCCAGCAGTTCAGGGGGCGCCGCTGGGGCCAACGTCCTGACTTTC
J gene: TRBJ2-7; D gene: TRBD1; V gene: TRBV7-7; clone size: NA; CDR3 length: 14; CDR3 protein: CASSAGQGVHEQYF; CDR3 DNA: TGTGCCAGCAGCGCGGGACAGGGTGTCCACGAGCAGTACTTC
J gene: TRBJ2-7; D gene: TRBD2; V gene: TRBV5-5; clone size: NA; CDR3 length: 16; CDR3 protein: CASSFYSGGYSYEQYF; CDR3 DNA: TGTGCCAGCAGCTTCTACAGCGGGGGGTACTCCTACGAGCAGTACTTC
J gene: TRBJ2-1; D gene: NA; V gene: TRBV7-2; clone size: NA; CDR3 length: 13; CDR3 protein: CASSVASYNEQFF; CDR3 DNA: TGTGCCAGCAGCGTTGCAAGTTACAATGAGCAGTTCTTC
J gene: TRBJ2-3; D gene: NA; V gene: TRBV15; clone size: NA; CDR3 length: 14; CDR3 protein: CATSNRLSTDTQYF; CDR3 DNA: TGTGCCACCAGCAACAGGCTTAGCACAGATACGCAGTATTTT
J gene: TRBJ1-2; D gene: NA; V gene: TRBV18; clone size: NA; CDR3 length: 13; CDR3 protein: CASTRAAENGYTF; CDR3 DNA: TGTGCCAGCACTCGGGCCGCGGAGAATGGCTACACCTTC
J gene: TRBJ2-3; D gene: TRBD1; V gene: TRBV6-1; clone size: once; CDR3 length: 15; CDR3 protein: CASRRQGYPGDTQYF; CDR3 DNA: TGTGCCAGCAGAAGACAGGGGTATCCAGGAGATACGCAGTATTTT